The clone carrying this TCR beta chain was picked up a small number of times. These data are taken from a study of CD8 T cells in acute hepatitis C reinfection. Study conclusions and caveats: All groups preferentially used TRBV04 and TRBV06, which was not due to overrepresentation in the naive pool.

TCRdb keeps only in-frame clones here, not all; method: immunoSEQ multiplex PCR. The repertoire holds 200 or so clones, with 70% to 80% as singletons. Described time point: at least 347 days after estimated infection, following spontaneous clearance. Sequencing of hepatitis C virus-specific cells was done ex vivo rather than after in vitro expansion. CDR1 and CDR2 (germline): LGHNA, YNFKEQ. The CDR3 spans 15 residues. The V and J ends lost 3 bases and 8 bases, in that order; junction bases with no gene match: 7. J is TRBJ1-4 and V is TRBV4-2; 9 bases fit TRBD1. The source was HCV NS3-1073 tetramer-sorted CD8+ T cells from PBMCs, collected at follow-up. This TCR came from a woman aged 18-29 years who spontaneously cleared hepatitis C infection. The CDR3 here is CASSHPGQGWEKLFF. CDR3 in DNA: TGTGCCAGCAGCCACCCCGGACAGGGGTGGGAAAAACTGTTTTTT.